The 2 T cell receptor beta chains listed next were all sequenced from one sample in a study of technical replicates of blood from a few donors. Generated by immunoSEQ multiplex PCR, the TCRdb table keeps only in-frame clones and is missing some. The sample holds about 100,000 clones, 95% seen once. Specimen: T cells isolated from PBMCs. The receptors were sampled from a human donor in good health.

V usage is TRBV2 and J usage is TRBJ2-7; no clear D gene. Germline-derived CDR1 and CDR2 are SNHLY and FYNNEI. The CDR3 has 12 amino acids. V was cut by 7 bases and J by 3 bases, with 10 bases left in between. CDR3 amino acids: CASKAVNYEQYF. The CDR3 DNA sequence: TGTGCCAGCAAAGCCGTGAACTACGAGCAGTACTTC.

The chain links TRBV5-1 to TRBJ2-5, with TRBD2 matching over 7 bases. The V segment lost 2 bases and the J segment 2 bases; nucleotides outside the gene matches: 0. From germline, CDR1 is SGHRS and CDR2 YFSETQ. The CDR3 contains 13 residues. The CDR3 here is CASSFGGQETQYF. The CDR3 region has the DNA TGCGCCAGCAGCTTCGGGGGGCAAGAGACCCAGTACTTC.